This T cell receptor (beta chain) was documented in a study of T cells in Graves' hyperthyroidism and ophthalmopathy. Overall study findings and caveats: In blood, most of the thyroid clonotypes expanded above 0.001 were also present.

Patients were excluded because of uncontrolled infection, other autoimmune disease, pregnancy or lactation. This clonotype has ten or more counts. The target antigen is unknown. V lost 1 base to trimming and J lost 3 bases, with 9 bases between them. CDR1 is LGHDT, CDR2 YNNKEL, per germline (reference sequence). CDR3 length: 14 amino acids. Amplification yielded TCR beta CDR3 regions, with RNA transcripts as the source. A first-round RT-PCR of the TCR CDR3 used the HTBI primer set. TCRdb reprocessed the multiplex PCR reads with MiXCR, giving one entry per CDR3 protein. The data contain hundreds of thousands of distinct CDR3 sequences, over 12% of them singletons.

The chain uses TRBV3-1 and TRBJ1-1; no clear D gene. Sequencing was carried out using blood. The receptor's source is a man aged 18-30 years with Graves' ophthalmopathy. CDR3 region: CASSQVGLDTEAFF. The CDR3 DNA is TGTGCCAGCAGCCAAGTAGGTTTAGACACTGAAGCTTTCTTT. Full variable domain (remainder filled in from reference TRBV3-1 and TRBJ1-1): DTAVSQTPKYLVTQMGNDKSIKCEQNLGHDTMYWYKQDSKKFLKIMFSYNNKELIINETVPNRFSPKSPDKAHLNLHINSLELGDSAVYFCASSQVGLDTEAFFGQGTRLTVV.